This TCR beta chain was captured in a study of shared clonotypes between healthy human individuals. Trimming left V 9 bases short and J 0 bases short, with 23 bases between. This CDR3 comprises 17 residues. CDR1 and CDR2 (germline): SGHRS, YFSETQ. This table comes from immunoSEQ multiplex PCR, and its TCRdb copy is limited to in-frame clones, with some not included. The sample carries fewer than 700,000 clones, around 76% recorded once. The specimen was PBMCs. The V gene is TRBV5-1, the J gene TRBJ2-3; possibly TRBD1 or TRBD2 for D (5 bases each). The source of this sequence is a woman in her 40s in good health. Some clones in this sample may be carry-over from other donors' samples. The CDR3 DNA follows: TGCGCCATCGACGCCGGGGCAGGGTTATATAGCACAGATACGCAGTATTTT. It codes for CAIDAGAGLYSTDTQYF.